The present T cell receptor (beta chain) was sequenced within a study of human T cells and chemical hapten exposure. In its sample, this clonotype was seen a few times. Time point given: patch test 2, 6 weeks after DPC sensitization. Stated treatment: therapeutic diphenylcyclopropenone sensitization with weekly scalp DPC. The CDR3 runs to 15 residues. V was trimmed by 5 bases and J by 5 bases, leaving 18 bases between them. Germline CDR1 and CDR2: MNHEY and SMNVEV (reference sequence). Individual cDNA molecules in this library carried unique molecular identifiers. In TCRdb, the RACE reads were re-called with MiXCR into one record per CDR3 protein. The sample carries about 70,000 distinct CDR3 sequences, around 8.8% recorded once.

This TCR came from a woman aged 45-65 years with alopecia areata. Some clones in this sample may be carry-over from other donors' samples. The sequencing used whole blood, collected in connection with sensitization to the hapten diphenylcyclopropenone (DPC). The rearrangement links TRBV27 to TRBJ1-1; TRBD1 is a possible D gene (6 bases). The CDR3 DNA reads TGTGCCAGCAGTGCATTACAGGGATGGGGGACTGAAGCTTTCTTT. Translation: CASSALQGWGTEAFF.